Here is one T cell receptor (beta chain) with its context. Its antigen is still unknown. No qualities accompany the bases; no much larger clone lies one base away. The method behind the library was the immunoSEQ multiplex PCR assay. TCRdb provides this immuneACCESS table in a form limited to in-frame rearrangements. Some clones are lacking; in checked studies, under half of them reflect an unresolved V gene, and why the rest are absent is not known. The sample records about 80,000 clones, roughly 94% of which are singletons. Together, the top ten hold 0.38% of the sample. The sample belongs to a study of technical replicates of blood from several donors listed by TCRdb under 2017. V is shortened by 1 base, J by 7 bases, and the region joining them spans 7 bases. The CDR3 numbers 12 residues from cysteine through phenylalanine. The DNA shown is the 36-base CDR3, in frame from base 1. Taken from the germline V gene, the CDR1 and CDR2 loops are SGHVS and FNYEAQ.

The sequenced sample was T cells isolated from PBMCs. The sequence derives from a human donor in good health. The chain joins TRBV7-6 to TRBJ2-5, and possibly TRBD2, on 5 matching bases. The CDR3 corresponds to CASSLVEGTQYF. The DNA sequence is as follows: TGTGCCAGCAGCTTAGTTGAGGGGACCCAGTACTTC.